This passage covers 7 T cell receptor beta chains from one sample sequenced in a study of T cell clonality in common variable immunodeficiency. Study results and caveats: Reportedly, TCR beta sequences from common variable immunodeficiency showed fewer deletions and N-nucleotide insertions.

For these receptors, no antigen is known. Repertoires were generated with immunoSEQ multiplex PCR, while TCRdb's copy carries only in-frame clones and drops some. This sample carries just over 25,000 clones, none of them present only once. The material sequenced was peripheral blood mononuclear cells. Receptors originate from a human donor with common variable immunodeficiency.

Comments on this clone: From the germline J gene comes the end of the CDR3, since the read stops 3 residues before it. The chain joins TRBV2 to TRBJ2-5; TRBD2 might be the D (6 bases). The V gene's germline CDR1 is SNHLY and CDR2 FYNNEI. V shed 4 bases and J shed 5 bases, with 14 bases lying between them. The CDR3 is 14 amino acids. CDR3 sequence reads: CASSADAGRETQYF. CDR3 DNA, as far as it was read: TGTGCCAGCAGTGCCGATGCAGGGAGGGAGACC.

CDR3 bases read: TGTGCCTGGAGTTTCGAAGGGGAAAAA. It translates to CAWSFEGEK. The whole CDR3 is CAWSFEGEKLFF. The J gene is TRBJ1-4, the V gene TRBV30, with D unresolved. The read terminates 3 residues before the CDR3 end, so the remaining end is supplied by the germline J gene. Germline assignment: CDR1 GTSNPN and CDR2 SVGIG (reference sequence). CDR3 length: 12 residues. Deletions cut 2 bases from V and 8 bases from J, with 9 bases between.

In its sample, this clone was seen many times. The CDR3 is cut off 3 residues early in the read; its end comes from the germline J gene. The chain has TRBV11-2 and TRBJ2-3; D is perhaps TRBD2 (5 bases). V was trimmed by 2 bases and J by 5 bases, leaving 14 bases between them. CDR1 SGHAT and CDR2 FQNNGV come from the germline V gene. This CDR3 region has 15 residues. The CDR3 bases that were read are TGTGCCAGCAGCTTATGGGGTAGCGCTGGAGATACG. Its protein is CASSLWGSAGDT. The entire CDR3 sequence reads CASSLWGSAGDTQYF.

This clone was found many times. The CDR3 here is CASRALAGGPYEQYF. The DNA read from the CDR3 is TGTGCCAGCAGAGCCCTGGCGGGAGGGCCCTACGAG. The chain combines TRBV2 with TRBJ2-7; 9 nucleotides line up with TRBD2. The read ends 3 residues before the CDR3 terminus; that terminus is restored from the germline J gene. After removal of 6 bases from V and 2 bases from J, the junction contained 8 bases not matched to a gene. The CDR3 covers 15 residues. The germline CDR1 and CDR2 sequences are SNHLY and FYNNEI. Drawing the rest from reference TRBV2 and TRBJ2-7, the complete variable domain is EPEVTQTPSHQVTQMGQEVILRCVPISNHLYFYWYRQILGQKVEFLVSFYNNEISEKSEIFDDQFSVERPDGSNFTLKIRSTKLEDSAMYFCASRALAGGPYEQYFGPGTRLTVT.

Only a few counts were recorded for this clone. One end of the junction fails to match germline, which may point to a read error. Read data end 3 residues before the CDR3 end; the end is taken from the germline J gene. Other DNA variants within this sample encode the same CDR3. The chain carries TRBV7-9 and TRBJ2-7, with D perhaps matching TRBD1 (6 bases). Germline V gene data show CDR1 as SEHNR and CDR2 as FQNEAQ (reference sequence). This CDR3 region has 13 residues. Here the CDR3 reads CSSSLKGAYEQYF. Partial CDR3 DNA: TGTTCCAGCAGCCTAAAGGGGGCCTACGAG. The variable domain in full, completed from reference TRBV7-9 and TRBJ2-7, reads DTGVSQNPRHKITKRGQNVTFRCDPISEHNRLYWYRQTLGQGPEFLTYFQNEAQLEKSRLLSDRFSAERPKGSFSTLEIQRTEQGDSAMYLCSSSLKGAYEQYFGPGTRLTVT.

This clone has a count of ten or more. The read finishes 3 residues shy of the CDR3 end, and the germline J gene is used to complete it. The V gene is TRBV5-1, the J gene TRBJ2-6, with 9 bases matching TRBD1. V dropped 3 bases and J dropped 2; count of bases not matched to a gene: 6. CDR1 and CDR2 from the germline V gene are SGHRS and YFSETQ. CDR3 size: 17 residues. The CDR3 spells CASSSGTGHTGANVLTF. Incomplete CDR3 DNA: TGCGCCAGCAGCTCTGGGACAGGGCACACTGGGGCCAACGTC.

This clone was observed at least ten times. The sequenced fragment ends 3 residues before the CDR3 boundary, so the rest is inferred from the germline J gene. The gene calls are TRBV9 and TRBJ2-7; TRBD1 matches 10 bases. Germline V CDR1 and CDR2: SGDLS, YYNGEE. The CDR3 spans 18 residues. J gave up 6 bases and V 3 bases, and 18 bases lay outside the gene matches. The CDR3 sequence is CASSAFPSPGQGRAEQYF. The part of the CDR3 DNA that was read is TGTGCCAGCAGCGCCTTCCCCTCACCGGGACAGGGGAGGGCCGAG.